This entry lists 5 T cell receptor beta chains sequenced from one sample in a study of T-cell reconstitution after alpha-beta-depleted transplantation in children. A TCRbeta library incorporating unique molecular identifiers was prepared. TCRdb fed the PCR reads into MiXCR, producing one record per CDR3 protein. The repertoire holds 400,000 to 550,000 distinct CDR3 sequences, with about 11% as singletons. Sequenced here: PBMCs, sampled before TCRalphabeta/CD19-depleted stem cell transplant. Receptors originate from a child between 2 and 9 years old with inherited bone marrow failure, due to receive a stem cell transplant.

This clonotype was picked up many times. This chain connects TRBV24-1 to TRBJ2-1; no definite D call. CDR1 is KGHDR and CDR2 is SFDVKD in the germline V gene. The CDR3 contains 15 residues. V dropped 4 bases and J dropped 5 bases, with 14 bases sitting between them. For the CDR3, the DNA is TGTGCCACCAGTGACCACAGTGACCTTCACAATGAGCAGTTCTTC. This codes for CATSDHSDLHNEQFF.

The V call is TRBV12-3 or TRBV12-4, the J call TRBJ1-2, with TRBD1 matching 7 bases. V trimming: 1 base; J trimming: 8 bases; junction bases outside the gene matches: 7. The CDR3 spans 14 residues. The CDR3 DNA reads TGTGCCAGCAGTTTAGGGCAGGGGGAAGACGGCTACACCTTC. Its protein is CASSLGQGEDGYTF.

At least ten counts were recorded for this clonotype. The chain recombines TRBV6-2 or TRBV6-3 with TRBJ2-1; 13 positions match TRBD2. This CDR3 region has 18 residues. V trimming: 1 base; J trimming: 6 bases; junction bases outside the gene matches: 9. Germline loops: CDR1 MNHEY, CDR2 SVGEGT. This chain's CDR3 is CASSYFGLAGVAGNEQFF. The CDR3, as DNA: TGTGCCAGCAGTTACTTCGGACTAGCGGGAGTAGCGGGCAATGAGCAGTTCTTC.

This clonotype was observed a handful of times. The chain employs TRBV4-3 and TRBJ2-2, with 7 bases that match TRBD2. V lost 3 bases and J lost 1; bases outside the gene matches: 8. The CDR3 totals 17 residues. Germline V gene lookup returns CDR1 LGHNA and CDR2 YSLEER. The CDR3 loop is CASSHLLAQGNTGELFF. The CDR3 nucleotides read TGCGCCAGCAGCCATCTACTAGCGCAGGGGAACACCGGGGAGCTGTTTTTT.

At least ten counts were recorded for this clonotype. This chain uses TRBV7-6 with TRBJ1-2; the D is unclear. The CDR3 totals 13 residues. V dropped 5 bases and J dropped 5 bases, with 12 bases sitting between them. The germline gives CDR1 SGHVS, CDR2 FNYEAQ. CDR3: CASSRGQMYGYTF. DNA for the CDR3: TGTGCCAGCAGCCGCGGGCAGATGTATGGCTACACCTTC.